The clone carrying this T cell receptor beta chain was observed a few times. The antigen remains unidentified. Germline-derived CDR1 and CDR2 are MNHEY and SVGEGT. The length of the CDR3 is 13 residues. V was trimmed by 6 bases and J by 3 bases, leaving 12 bases between them. This sample is part of a study of Graves' ophthalmopathy and Graves' hyperthyroidism. In the study overall: Specimen type is peripheral blood, obtained at initial diagnosis before any treatment.

The TCR beta CDR3 regions underwent amplification from RNA transcripts. The authors performed first-round RT-PCR with HTBI primers and then a second-round multiplex PCR. TCRdb processed the multiplex PCR reads anew with MiXCR; each CDR3 protein has one entry. The repertoire holds under 200,000 distinct CDR3 sequences, with 30% to 45% as singletons. Those donors who had ophthalmopathy presented with moderate-to-severe activity, a CAS of ≥3, a NOSPECS of ≥4 and a duration under 3 months. In this cohort, patients with other autoimmune diseases, uncontrolled infections, pregnancy or lactation were excluded. Study results and caveats: Prediction of ophthalmopathy progression reached about 65% sensitivity and approximately 74% specificity.

The TCR was taken from a woman in her thirties or forties with Graves' ophthalmopathy. The genes are TRBV6-2 or TRBV6-3 and TRBJ2-7; the D gene is possibly TRBD1 (6 bases). The material sequenced was peripheral blood. Here the CDR3 reads CASRLGQSYEQYF. DNA of the CDR3: TGTGCCAGCAGACTTGGACAGAGCTACGAGCAGTACTTC.